The entry below gives a single TCR beta chain sequence along with its context. Its antigen is currently unknown. TCRbeta libraries were built with three rounds of nested PCR, modified from ARM-PCR. From the multiplex PCR reads, TCRdb called clonotypes with MiXCR, one entry per CDR3 protein. The top ten hold around 14% of the sample, which has about 85,000 distinct CDR3 sequences, 61% seen once. The template was RNA from unsorted bulk tissue. The ends were cut back, 3 bases at V and 9 bases at J, with 12 bases in the middle. This CDR3 comprises 13 residues. This entry comes from a study of tumor and adjacent non-tumor tissue in lung cancer. Points from the study as a whole: Tumor repertoires had a smaller top 100 clone share than normal lung.

This TCR was recovered from a man between 65 and 85 years old with non-small cell lung cancer. The V call is TRBV12-3 or TRBV12-4, the J call TRBJ1-5; a possible D gene is TRBD1 (5 bases). The sequenced material came from lung tumor tissue. The CDR3 DNA is TGTGCCAGCAGTTTCACTGGGGCTCGGCCCCAGCATTTT. This encodes CASSFTGARPQHF.